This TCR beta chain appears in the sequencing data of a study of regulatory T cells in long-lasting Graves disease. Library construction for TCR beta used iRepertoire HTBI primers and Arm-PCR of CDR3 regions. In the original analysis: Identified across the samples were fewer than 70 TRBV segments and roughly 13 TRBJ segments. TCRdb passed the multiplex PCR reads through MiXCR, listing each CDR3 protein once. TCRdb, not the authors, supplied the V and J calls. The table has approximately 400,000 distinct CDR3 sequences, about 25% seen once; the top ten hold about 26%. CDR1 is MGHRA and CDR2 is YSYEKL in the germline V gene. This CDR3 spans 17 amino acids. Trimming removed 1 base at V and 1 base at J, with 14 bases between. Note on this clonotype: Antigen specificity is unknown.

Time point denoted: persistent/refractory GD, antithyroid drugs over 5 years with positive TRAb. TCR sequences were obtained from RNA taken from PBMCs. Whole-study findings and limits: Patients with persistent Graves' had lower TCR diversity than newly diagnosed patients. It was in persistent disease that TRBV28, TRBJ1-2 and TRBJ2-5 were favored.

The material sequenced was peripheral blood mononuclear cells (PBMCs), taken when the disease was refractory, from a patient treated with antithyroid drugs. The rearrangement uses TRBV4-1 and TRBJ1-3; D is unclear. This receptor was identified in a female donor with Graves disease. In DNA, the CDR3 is TGCGCCAGCAGCCAAGTTTCCGTCTCGGGGTCTGGAAACACCATATATTTT. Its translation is CASSQVSVSGSGNTIYF.